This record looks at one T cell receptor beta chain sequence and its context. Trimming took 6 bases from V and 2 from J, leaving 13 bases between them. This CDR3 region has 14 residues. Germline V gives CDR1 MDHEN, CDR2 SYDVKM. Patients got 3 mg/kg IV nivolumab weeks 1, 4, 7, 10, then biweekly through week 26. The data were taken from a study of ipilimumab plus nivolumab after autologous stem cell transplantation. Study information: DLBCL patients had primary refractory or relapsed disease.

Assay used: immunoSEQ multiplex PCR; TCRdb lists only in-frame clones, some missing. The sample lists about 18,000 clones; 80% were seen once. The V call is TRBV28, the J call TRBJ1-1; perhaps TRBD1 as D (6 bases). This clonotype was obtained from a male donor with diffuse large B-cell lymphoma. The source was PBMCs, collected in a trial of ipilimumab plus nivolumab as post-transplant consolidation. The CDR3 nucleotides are TGTGCCAGCAGGTTGGACAGACTAAACACTGAAGCTTTCTTT. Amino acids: CASRLDRLNTEAFF.